The next 27 T cell receptor beta chains were all read from a single sample in a study of PD-L1 blockade in urothelial cancer. Clones were sequenced by immunoSEQ multiplex PCR, and TCRdb holds only the in-frame ones, with some missing. The sample holds 50,000 or so clones, about 86% seen once. Indicated time point: pretreatment peripheral blood. This sample comprised PBMCs, obtained around atezolizumab (anti-PD-L1) treatment. The receptors stem from a man in his 60s with urothelial cancer.

V gene TRBV10-1 combines with J gene TRBJ2-5, with 9 bases that match TRBD2. V lost 0 bases, J lost 8 bases, and 7 bases stayed unmatched. Germline CDR1 and CDR2: WNHNN and SYGVQD (reference sequence). The CDR3 has 15 residues. The CDR3 reads CASSESSGSVETQYF. The CDR3 DNA reads TGCGCCAGCAGTGAGTCTAGCGGGAGTGTGGAAACCCAGTACTTC.

A single count supports this clone. The CDR3 sequence is CASSPRVGRPYNEQFF. The CDR3 DNA reads as TGTGCCAGCAGCCCCCGGGTGGGGAGGCCTTACAATGAGCAGTTCTTC. This chain joins TRBV21-1 and TRBJ2-1; TRBD2, as called in the table, went unchecked against the DNA. TRBV21-1 is given as a pseudogene. This CDR3 spans 16 amino acids.

The chain links TRBV7-9 to TRBJ2-7, with D tentatively TRBD2 (5 bases). The germline gives CDR1 SEHNR, CDR2 FQNEAQ (reference sequence). This CDR3 is 14 amino acids long. V shed 1 base and J shed 6 bases, with 13 bases lying between them. The CDR3 here is CASSLVGLGPEQYF. CDR3 nucleotides: TGTGCCAGCAGCTTAGTAGGACTCGGGCCCGAGCAGTACTTC.

V gene TRBV6-5 combines with J gene TRBJ2-3, with D perhaps TRBD2 (6 bases). This CDR3 has 13 amino acids. Per the germline V gene, CDR1 is MNHEY and CDR2 is SVGAGI. The ends were cut back, 6 bases at V and 0 bases at J, with 7 bases in the middle. CDR3: CASRGGSTDTQYF. CDR3 sequence (DNA): TGTGCCAGCAGGGGAGGAAGCACAGATACGCAGTATTTT.

The chain carries TRBV11-3 and TRBJ2-1; 11 bases agree with TRBD2. The length of the CDR3 is 15 residues. Germline CDR1 is SGHNT and CDR2 is YENEEA. With V trimmed by 4 bases and J by 8 bases, 7 bases remained unmatched. The CDR3 region has the DNA TGTGCCAGCAGCTCGCGACTAGCGGGGTTCCATGAGCAGTTCTTC. It codes for CASSSRLAGFHEQFF.

The V call is TRBV9, the J call TRBJ2-5; 7 bases fit TRBD2. Germline V gene lookup returns CDR1 SGDLS and CDR2 YYNGEE. After removal of 0 bases from V and 5 bases from J, the junction contained 4 bases not matched to a gene. The CDR3 is 14 residues long. This CDR3 reads CASSVGGGFETQYF. For the CDR3, the DNA is TGTGCCAGCAGCGTAGGGGGAGGGTTTGAGACCCAGTACTTC.

The chain has TRBV5-1 and TRBJ1-3; D ambiguous. The germline CDR1 and CDR2 sequences are SGHRS and YFSETQ. There are 15 residues in the CDR3. V lost 4 bases and J 0 bases, leaving 11 bases between the germline ends. In nucleotides, the CDR3 is TGCGCCAGCAGCATCGACGGGAGCTCTGGAAACACCATATATTTT. This gives the protein CASSIDGSSGNTIYF.

This chain links TRBV18 with TRBJ2-7, with TRBD1 matching over 8 bases. The CDR3 covers 15 residues. CDR1 and CDR2 (germline): KGHSH, LQKENI. V was clipped by 4 bases and J by 4 bases; unmatched bases: 9. The chain's CDR3 is CASSLGQGSTYEQYF. In DNA, the CDR3 is TGTGCCAGCTCACTCGGACAGGGAAGTACATACGAGCAGTACTTC.

V gene TRBV5-4 combines with J gene TRBJ1-2; TRBD1 might be the D (5 bases). Germline V gene lookup returns CDR1 SGHNT and CDR2 YYREEE (reference sequence). This CDR3 is built from 17 residues. The V gene lost 4 bases and the J gene lost 7 bases, with 26 bases spanning the gap. DNA for the CDR3: TGTGCCAGCAGCCAAACCAGGGCTGGGGTCAAGTATTTTGGCTACACCTTC. This translates into CASSQTRAGVKYFGYTF.

In DNA form, the CDR3 reads TGCGCCAGCAGTATCGCCCTTATGGGCAGGCTGAACACTGAAGCTTTCTTT. As protein: CASSIALMGRLNTEAFF. The chain is built from TRBV5-1 and TRBJ1-1; D not resolved. CDR1 and CDR2 from the germline V gene are SGHRS and YFSETQ. Trimming removed 5 bases at V and 0 bases at J, with 20 bases between. The CDR3 extends over 17 amino acids.

This chain connects TRBV7-9 to TRBJ2-1; 14 bases fit TRBD2. This CDR3 is built from 17 residues. V lost 5 bases and J lost 4; bases outside the gene matches: 7. Germline-derived CDR1 and CDR2 are SEHNR and FQNEAQ (reference sequence). The CDR3 region has the DNA TGTGCCAGCAGCCCCGGGACTAGCGGGGGTAAATACAATGAGCAGTTCTTC. Protein: CASSPGTSGGKYNEQFF.

The CDR3 reads CASSLAGATEAFF. The CDR3 DNA follows: TGCGCCAGCAGCTTGGCCGGAGCCACTGAAGCTTTCTTT. J is TRBJ1-1 and V is TRBV5-1; D gene uncertain. The germline CDR1 and CDR2 sequences are SGHRS and YFSETQ. CDR3 size: 13 residues. V was cut by 0 bases and J by 4 bases, with 7 bases left in between. The whole variable domain, remainder taken from reference TRBV5-1 and TRBJ1-1, is KAGVTQTPRYLIKTRGQQVTLSCSPISGHRSVSWYQQTPGQGLQFLFEYFSETQRNKGNFPGRFSGRQFSNSRSEMNVSTLELGDSALYLCASSLAGATEAFFGQGTRLTVV.

This clone is a singleton in its sample. The CDR3 loop reads CASSSYRGPRTDTQYF. CDR3 DNA: TGTGCCAGCAGTTCCTACAGGGGGCCTCGCACAGATACGCAGTATTTT. The rearrangement uses TRBV27 and TRBJ2-3; TRBD1 matches 9 bases. Trimming cost V 4 bases and J 1 base; bases outside gene matches: 6. CDR1 is MNHEY and CDR2 is SMNVEV in the germline V gene (reference sequence). This CDR3 comprises 16 residues.

The chain has TRBV6-5 and TRBJ2-3, with 9 bases matching TRBD2. The J segment lost 3 bases and the V segment lost 6 bases, leaving 4 bases of the junction unmatched. CDR1 and CDR2 (germline): MNHEY, SVGAGI. This CDR3 spans 14 amino acids. CDR3 protein: CASRAGGSTDTQYF. CDR3 in DNA: TGTGCCAGCAGAGCGGGAGGTTCTACAGATACGCAGTATTTT.

In DNA form, the CDR3 reads TGTGCCAGCAGTGACGGTCCCAGTCAGCCCCAGCATTTT. It specifies CASSDGPSQPQHF. This chain joins TRBV6-4 and TRBJ1-5, with D hard to call. Trimming took 2 bases from V and 6 from J, leaving 8 bases between them. This CDR3 is 13 amino acids long. Germline CDR1 is MRHNA and CDR2 is SNTAGT.

The chain couples TRBV6-1 to TRBJ2-7; 8 bases line up with TRBD2. Germline V lookup: CDR1 MNHNS, CDR2 SASEGT. The CDR3 runs to 13 residues. V shed 6 bases, J shed 4 bases, and the junction held 5 bases outside the gene matches. This CDR3 is CASRLAERYEQYF. The CDR3 nucleotides read TGTGCCAGCAGACTAGCGGAAAGGTACGAGCAGTACTTC.

Here the CDR3 reads CSAADREDGYTF. The CDR3 DNA sequence: TGCAGCGCCGCGGACAGGGAGGATGGCTACACCTTC. V is TRBV29-1 and J is TRBJ1-2; 8 positions match TRBD1. V lost 7 bases to trimming and J lost 6 bases; unmatched junction nucleotides: 7. The CDR3 covers 12 residues. Germline V CDR1 and CDR2: SQVTM, ANQGSEA.

V usage is TRBV2 and J usage is TRBJ2-2; 11 bases map to TRBD1. Trimming took 6 bases from V and 4 from J; bases not matched to a gene: 4. The CDR3 runs to 15 residues. CDR1 is SNHLY and CDR2 is FYNNEI in the germline V gene. The CDR3 loop is CASRGQGGVTGELFF. The CDR3 DNA reads TGTGCCAGCAGGGGACAGGGGGGAGTCACCGGGGAGCTGTTTTTT.

The CDR3 sequence: CASRNSTGGMAGELFF. The CDR3 nucleotides are TGTGCCAGTAGGAACTCGACAGGGGGTATGGCCGGGGAGCTGTTTTTT. The chain combines TRBV19 with TRBJ2-2; 9 nucleotides align to TRBD1. In germline, CDR1 is LNHDA, CDR2 SQIVND (reference sequence). Trimming took 6 bases from V and 6 from J; bases not matched to a gene: 11. The CDR3 has 16 residues. The whole variable domain, remainder taken from reference TRBV19 and TRBJ2-2, is DGGITQSPKYLFRKEGQNVTLSCEQNLNHDAMYWYRQDPGQGLRLIYYSQIVNDFQKGDIAEGYSVSREKKESFPLTVTSAQKNPTAFYLCASRNSTGGMAGELFFGEGSRLTVL.

This chain links TRBV19 with TRBJ1-1; D not resolved. The germline CDR1 and CDR2 sequences are LNHDA and SQIVND (reference sequence). This CDR3 contains 13 residues. The V gene lost 0 bases and the J gene lost 4 bases, with 6 bases spanning the gap. Written as DNA, the CDR3 is TGTGCCAGTAGTATAGAGGCAGGCACTGAAGCTTTCTTT. It codes for CASSIEAGTEAFF.

This chain joins TRBV7-9 and TRBJ1-2, with D hard to call. Germline CDR1 is SEHNR and CDR2 is FQNEAQ (reference sequence). Trimming took off 5 bases at V and 6 bases at J, with 16 bases between the two ends. The CDR3 is 14 residues long. The CDR3 bases are TGTGCCAGCAGCCTTCTTGCGGGATCGGATGGCTACACCTTC. Translating it yields CASSLLAGSDGYTF.

The CDR3 region has the DNA TGCGCCAGCAGCTTGGCCGGGGCTAGCGGGATTGGGACCGGGGAGCTGTTTTTT. Amino acid sequence: CASSLAGASGIGTGELFF. The gene calls are TRBV5-1 and TRBJ2-2; 9 bases are a match to TRBD2. Unmatched junction bases numbered 11, after V lost 0 bases and J lost 5 bases. Germline-derived CDR1 and CDR2 are SGHRS and YFSETQ. The CDR3 covers 18 residues.

The chain couples TRBV18 to TRBJ1-2; 8 bases fit TRBD1. The CDR3 has 14 residues. Germline values: CDR1 KGHSH, CDR2 LQKENI. Germline trimming cut 3 bases from V and 8 bases from J; bases unmatched to any gene: 8. CDR3: CASSPVERDRGYTF. The DNA of the CDR3 is TGTGCCAGCTCACCGGTAGAGAGGGACAGGGGCTACACCTTC.

This sequence joins TRBV7-9 and TRBJ1-5; D uncertain. The germline gives CDR1 SEHNR, CDR2 FQNEAQ (reference sequence). The CDR3 is made up of 13 amino acids. V was cut by 8 bases and J by 2 bases, with 10 bases left in between. As DNA, the CDR3 is TGTGCCAGCGGGCCAGCGGGCAATCAGCCCCAGCATTTT. Translated: CASGPAGNQPQHF.

This clone came up once. The chain combines TRBV7-2 with TRBJ1-2, with D perhaps TRBD1 (6 bases). Germline V CDR1 and CDR2: SGHTA, FQGNSA. V shed 8 bases and J shed 5 bases, with 18 bases lying between them. The CDR3 has 14 amino acids. The CDR3 region has the DNA TGTGCCAGCGGCGTCGGGGGGCGAGAATATGGCTACACCTTC. It yields the protein CASGVGGREYGYTF.

The chain links TRBV5-6 to TRBJ1-1; weak D call: TRBD1 (5 bases). V was cut by 3 bases and J by 5 bases, with 11 bases left in between. Germline V CDR1 and CDR2: SGHDT, YYEEEE. The CDR3 has 13 residues. CDR3 nucleotide sequence: TGTGCCAGCAGCTATCGCAGGGAAACTGAAGCTTTCTTT. Protein sequence: CASSYRRETEAFF.

The gene calls are TRBV10-3 and TRBJ1-1, with D maybe TRBD1 (5 bases). Trimming removed 0 bases at V and 11 bases at J, with 10 bases between. The length of the CDR3 is 12 residues. CDR1 ENHRY and CDR2 SYGVKD come from the germline V gene. The CDR3, as DNA: TGTGCCATCAGTGAGTCGACCCGGGGGGCTTTCTTT. Its protein product is CAISESTRGAFF.